This TCR beta chain originates from a study of blood T cell repertoires in COVID-19. On the study more broadly: The study drew acute and convalescent COVID-19 samples from the United States, Italy and Spain. Sources were T cells, B-cell-depleted T cells, or PBMCs; the material itself was cDNA or gDNA.

CDR1 and CDR2 (germline): MNHNY, SVGAGI (reference sequence). CDR3 length: 15 amino acids. Trimming pared 0 bases from V and 4 bases from J, leaving 12 bases between. Source study methods: Reference gene primers were amplified, and this amplification served to estimate nucleated cell counts. The assay was immunoSEQ multiplex PCR, and TCRdb's table has in-frame clones only and misses some. V and J calls and clone size are given by that table; D and trimming were obtained from the DNA. The profile shows roughly 200,000 clones, 88% of them singletons. The sequencing sample was made of peripheral blood. The rearrangement joins TRBV6-6 to TRBJ1-1; possible D gene TRBD1, 6 bases. This receptor was obtained from a man aged 18 to 30 with active or convalescent COVID-19. This CDR3 is CASSYSTGSSTEAFF. Written as DNA, the CDR3 is TGTGCCAGCAGTTACTCGACAGGCTCTAGCACTGAAGCTTTCTTT.